The clone carrying this T cell receptor (beta chain) was picked up many times. The sample comes from a study of T cells after yellow fever vaccination. Per the germline V gene, CDR1 is MNHEY and CDR2 is SVGEGT. V lost 2 bases and J lost 3; bases outside the gene matches: 5. The CDR3 consists of 16 residues. Template switching by 5'RACE produced TCR cDNA, adding a universal primer site and UMIs. TCRdb ran MiXCR on the 5' RACE reads and lists one entry per CDR3 protein. The top ten clones hold 25% to 30% of a sample with about 49,000 distinct CDR3 sequences, approximately 7% of them seen once. The origin of this receptor is a man aged 18 to 29 who received the YFV17D yellow fever vaccine. This sequence joins TRBV6-2 or TRBV6-3 and TRBJ2-7; 12 bases agree with TRBD2. Sequenced material: CD8+ T cells sorted from PBMCs, taken less than 16 days after the first yellow fever vaccination. The CDR3 DNA is TGTGCCAGCAGTTACCCGACTAGCGGGGGCAACTACGAGCAGTACGTC. Protein product: CASSYPTSGGNYEQYV.